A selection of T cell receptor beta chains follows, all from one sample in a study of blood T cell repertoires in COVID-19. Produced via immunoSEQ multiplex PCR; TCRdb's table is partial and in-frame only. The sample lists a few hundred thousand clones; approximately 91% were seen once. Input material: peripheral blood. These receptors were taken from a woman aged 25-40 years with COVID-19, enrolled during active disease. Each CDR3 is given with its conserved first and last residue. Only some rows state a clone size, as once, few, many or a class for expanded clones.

CDR3: CASSAAAGVGDEQFF
V: TRBV9
size: .
J: TRBJ2-1

CDR3: CASSSPRAGLSGNTIYF
V: TRBV7-9
size: .
J: TRBJ1-3

CDR3: CASSIGLAGRNEQFF
V: TRBV27
size: .
J: TRBJ2-1

CDR3: CASTAGGPGNTIYF
V: TRBV27
size: few
J: TRBJ1-3

CDR3: CASSLGGSYNEQFF
V: TRBV5-1
size: .
J: TRBJ2-1

CDR3: CASSQDVLARETQYF
V: TRBV4-3
size: .
J: TRBJ2-5

CDR3: CATSRDPSRRKQFF
V: TRBV15
size: few
J: TRBJ2-1

CDR3: CSVPDRGNYGYTF
V: TRBV29-1
size: few
J: TRBJ1-2

CDR3: CASSVDGGLDTQYF
V: TRBV9
size: .
J: TRBJ2-3

CDR3: CASSLDRETGVVGTGELFF
V: TRBV11-2
size: .
J: TRBJ2-2

CDR3: CASSAGVRGDTQYF
V: TRBV10-2
size: .
J: TRBJ2-3

CDR3: CASSPDYSGNTIYF
V: TRBV27
size: .
J: TRBJ1-3

CDR3: CASSDPTSGAYNEQFF
V: TRBV25-1
size: .
J: TRBJ2-1

CDR3: CASSYPGLASHEQFF
V: TRBV6-5
size: .
J: TRBJ2-1

CDR3: CASRYNVGVGYEQYF
V: TRBV6-5
size: .
J: TRBJ2-7

CDR3: CASSELFTDTQYF
V: TRBV6-1
size: .
J: TRBJ2-3

CDR3: CASSLGGRDTQYF
V: TRBV6-5
size: .
J: TRBJ2-3

CDR3: CASSRTSGSYEQYF
V: TRBV5-4
size: .
J: TRBJ2-7

CDR3: CASGISGNTIYF
V: TRBV7-8
size: .
J: TRBJ1-3

CDR3: CASSQRLAGNTGELFF
V: TRBV7-2
size: .
J: TRBJ2-2

CDR3: CASSVDTPGLPGELFF
V: TRBV9
size: .
J: TRBJ2-2

CDR3: CASSQDPREAFF
V: TRBV3-1/TRBV3-2
size: .
J: TRBJ1-1

CDR3: CASSFRGSVSNQPQHF
V: TRBV5-6
size: once
J: TRBJ1-5

CDR3: CASSSGRGDNEQFF
V: TRBV9
size: .
J: TRBJ2-1

CDR3: CASSLVRTGISYEQYF
V: TRBV7-2
size: few
J: TRBJ2-7

CDR3: CASSVGPNYEQYF
V: TRBV5-6
size: .
J: TRBJ2-7

CDR3: CASQSGLLRDTQYF
V: TRBV5-1
size: .
J: TRBJ2-3

CDR3: CASSPGRERTDTQYF
V: TRBV4-3
size: .
J: TRBJ2-3

CDR3: CATSDWTSYGYTF
V: TRBV24-1
size: .
J: TRBJ1-2

CDR3: CATSRGDRGSEKLFF
V: TRBV15
size: .
J: TRBJ1-4

CDR3: CASRRADNEKLFF
V: TRBV18
size: .
J: TRBJ1-4

CDR3: CASSSRTGTLTYEQYF
V: TRBV19
size: .
J: TRBJ2-7

CDR3: CASSPGLVGDEQFF
V: TRBV5-4
size: once
J: TRBJ2-1

CDR3: CASREGDRREETQYF
V: TRBV27
size: .
J: TRBJ2-5

CDR3: CASSLQGNTIYF
V: TRBV28
size: .
J: TRBJ1-3

CDR3: CATSRGSGNQPQHF
V: TRBV15
size: .
J: TRBJ1-5

CDR3: CASKGTGGGQPQHF
V: TRBV28
size: .
J: TRBJ1-5

CDR3: CAASGGTEAFF
V: TRBV10-3
size: .
J: TRBJ1-1

CDR3: CASSQTSDTIYF
V: TRBV11-2
size: .
J: TRBJ1-3

CDR3: CASSLRVRRHGMNTEAFF
V: TRBV5-1
size: .
J: TRBJ1-1

CDR3: CAISRDDEKLFF
V: TRBV10-3
size: .
J: TRBJ1-4

CDR3: CASSLDSGRANEQYF
V: TRBV7-2
size: .
J: TRBJ2-7

CDR3: CASSLVSLAVRTDTQYF
V: TRBV7-2
size: .
J: TRBJ2-3

CDR3: CASSQDRQQGEAFF
V: TRBV3-1/TRBV3-2
size: .
J: TRBJ1-1

CDR3: CAWGTGLTEQYF
V: TRBV30
size: .
J: TRBJ2-7

CDR3: CASRLAENTGELFF
V: TRBV18
size: .
J: TRBJ2-2

CDR3: CASGYREPSYNEQFF
V: TRBV27
size: few
J: TRBJ2-1

CDR3: CASSFSSSTGGLGYEQYF
V: TRBV28
size: once
J: TRBJ2-7

CDR3: CASSPWRGELGTDTQYF
V: TRBV7-9
size: .
J: TRBJ2-3

CDR3: CASSLKLAGGTDTQYF
V: TRBV11-3
size: .
J: TRBJ2-3

CDR3: CASSLITGNYGYTF
V: TRBV13
size: .
J: TRBJ1-2

CDR3: CSAWTSGTGYEQYF
V: TRBV29-1
size: .
J: TRBJ2-7

CDR3: CASSPGWSGDTQYF
V: TRBV11-2
size: .
J: TRBJ2-3

CDR3: CASSLSQEGSTEAFF
V: TRBV27
size: .
J: TRBJ1-1